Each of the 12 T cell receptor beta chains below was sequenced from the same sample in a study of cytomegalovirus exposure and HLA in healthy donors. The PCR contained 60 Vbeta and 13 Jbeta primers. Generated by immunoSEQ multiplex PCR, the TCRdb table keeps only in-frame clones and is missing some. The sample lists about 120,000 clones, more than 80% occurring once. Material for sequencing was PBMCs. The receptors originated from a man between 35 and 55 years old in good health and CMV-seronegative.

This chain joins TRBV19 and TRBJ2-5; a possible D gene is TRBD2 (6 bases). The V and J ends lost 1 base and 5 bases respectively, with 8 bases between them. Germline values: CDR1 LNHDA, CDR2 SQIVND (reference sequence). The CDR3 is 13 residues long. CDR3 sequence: CASSIAGGETQYF. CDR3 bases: TGTGCCAGTAGTATAGCAGGAGGGGAGACCCAGTACTTC.

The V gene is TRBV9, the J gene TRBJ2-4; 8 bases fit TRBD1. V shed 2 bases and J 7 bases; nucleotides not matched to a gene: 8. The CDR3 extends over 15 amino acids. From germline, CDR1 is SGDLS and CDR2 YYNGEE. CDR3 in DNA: TGTGCCAGCAGCGTCGGACAGGGAGGAGGGAACATTCAGTACTTC. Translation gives CASSVGQGGGNIQYF.

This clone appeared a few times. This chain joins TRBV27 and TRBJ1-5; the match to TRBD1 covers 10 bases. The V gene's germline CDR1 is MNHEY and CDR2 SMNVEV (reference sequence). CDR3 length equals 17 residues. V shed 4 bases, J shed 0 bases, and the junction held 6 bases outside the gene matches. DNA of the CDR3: TGTGCCAGCAGTTCCCGACAGGGGGCTTTTAGCAATCAGCCCCAGCATTTT. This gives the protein CASSSRQGAFSNQPQHF.

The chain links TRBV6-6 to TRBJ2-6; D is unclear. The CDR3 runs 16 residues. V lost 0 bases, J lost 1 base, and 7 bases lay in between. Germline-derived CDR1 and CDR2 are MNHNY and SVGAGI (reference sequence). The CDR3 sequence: CASSYSGQSGANVLTF. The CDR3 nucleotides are TGTGCCAGCAGTTACTCGGGCCAGTCTGGGGCCAACGTCCTGACTTTC.

The CDR3 nucleotides read TGCGCCAGCAGCCAAGGTTCCTCCGGGACAGGGGGCTACGAGCAGTACTTC. This codes for CASSQGSSGTGGYEQYF. The V call is TRBV4-1, the J call TRBJ2-7; 11 bases are shared with TRBD1. V shed 1 base, J shed 3 bases, and the junction held 8 bases outside the gene matches. The CDR3 loop spans 17 amino acids. Germline V gene sequence: CDR1 MGHRA, CDR2 YSYEKL.

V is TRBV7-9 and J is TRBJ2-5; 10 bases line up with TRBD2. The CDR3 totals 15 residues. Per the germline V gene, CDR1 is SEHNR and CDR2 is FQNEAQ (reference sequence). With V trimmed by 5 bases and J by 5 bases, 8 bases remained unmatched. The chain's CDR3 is CASSPGAGGIETQYF. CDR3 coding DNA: TGTGCCAGCAGCCCCGGAGCGGGGGGGATCGAGACCCAGTACTTC. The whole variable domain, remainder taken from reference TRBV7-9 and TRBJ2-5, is DTGVSQNPRHKITKRGQNVTFRCDPISEHNRLYWYRQTLGQGPEFLTYFQNEAQLEKSRLLSDRFSAERPKGSFSTLEIQRTEQGDSAMYLCASSPGAGGIETQYFGPGTRLLVL.

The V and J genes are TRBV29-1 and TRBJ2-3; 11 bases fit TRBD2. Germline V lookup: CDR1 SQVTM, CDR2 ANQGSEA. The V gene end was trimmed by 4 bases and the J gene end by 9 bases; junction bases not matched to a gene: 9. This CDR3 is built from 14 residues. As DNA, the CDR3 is TGCAGCGTTGGCCGGGCTAGCGGGGGGCAAACGCAGTATTTT. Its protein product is CSVGRASGGQTQYF.

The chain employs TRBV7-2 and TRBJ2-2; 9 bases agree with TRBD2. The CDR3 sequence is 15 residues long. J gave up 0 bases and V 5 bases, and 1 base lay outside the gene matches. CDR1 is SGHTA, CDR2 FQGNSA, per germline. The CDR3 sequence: CASSQRGANTGELFF. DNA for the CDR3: TGTGCCAGCAGCCAGCGGGGGGCGAACACCGGGGAGCTGTTTTTT. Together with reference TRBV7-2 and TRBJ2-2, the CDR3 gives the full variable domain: GAGVSQSPSNKVTEKGKDVELRCDPISGHTALYWYRQSLGQGLEFLIYFQGNSAPDKSGLPSDRFSAERTGGSVSTLTIQRTQQEDSAVYLCASSQRGANTGELFFGEGSRLTVL.

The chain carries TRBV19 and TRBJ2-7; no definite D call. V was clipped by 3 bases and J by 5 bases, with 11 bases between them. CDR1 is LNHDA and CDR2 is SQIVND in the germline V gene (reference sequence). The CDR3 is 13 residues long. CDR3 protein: CASSIAPRDEQYF. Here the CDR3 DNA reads TGTGCCAGTAGTATTGCACCCCGGGACGAGCAGTACTTC.

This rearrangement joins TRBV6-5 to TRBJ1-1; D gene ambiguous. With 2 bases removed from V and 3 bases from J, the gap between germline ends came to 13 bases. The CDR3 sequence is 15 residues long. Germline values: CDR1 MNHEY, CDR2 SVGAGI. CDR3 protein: CASSYGTGFHTEAFF. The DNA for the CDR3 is TGTGCCAGCAGTTACGGAACGGGGTTCCACACTGAAGCTTTCTTT.

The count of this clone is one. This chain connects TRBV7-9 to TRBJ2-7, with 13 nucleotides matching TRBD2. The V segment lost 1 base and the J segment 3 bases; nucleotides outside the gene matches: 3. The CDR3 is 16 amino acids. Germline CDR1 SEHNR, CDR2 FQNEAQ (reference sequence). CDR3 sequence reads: CASSLELAGGIYEQYF. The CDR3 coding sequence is TGTGCCAGCAGCTTAGAACTAGCGGGAGGGATCTACGAGCAGTACTTC.

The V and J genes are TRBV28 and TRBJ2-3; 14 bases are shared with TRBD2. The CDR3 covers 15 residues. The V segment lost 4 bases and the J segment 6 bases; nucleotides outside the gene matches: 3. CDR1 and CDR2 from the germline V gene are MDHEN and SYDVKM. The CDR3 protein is CASSSGLAGGDTQYF. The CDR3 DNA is TGTGCCAGCAGTTCCGGACTAGCGGGGGGTGATACGCAGTATTTT.